Listed here is a single TCR beta chain. The conserved phenylalanine or tryptophan is not found at the CDR3 terminus, so this likely reflects a read error. These data belong to a study of tumor-infiltrating lymphocytes in primary liver carcinoma. The wider study: Resecting the tumor surgically was how the patients' primary liver carcinoma was treated. Sequenced samples came back with roughly 3.5 to 7.13 million productive TCRbeta reads, and the counts looked alike across tissue types.

With 500 to 650 ng total RNA as template and a constant-region primer, TCR beta cDNA was made. What produced the TCR beta libraries was three nested multiplex PCR rounds using slightly modified ARM-PCR. Two initial PCR rounds of about 10 cycles each paired TRBV1-TRBV30 forward primers with a C-beta reverse primer. MiXCR was run by TCRdb on the multiplex PCR reads, yielding one entry per CDR3 protein. The profile shows about 330,000 distinct CDR3 sequences, less than 75% of them singletons. Unsorted whole blood yielded the blood RNA, and germline DNA was also extracted. Germline CDR1 reads MNHEY; CDR2 reads SVGAGI. Between the trimmed V and J ends, which lost 4 bases and 0 bases, there was a span of 19 bases. This CDR3 has 18 amino acids.

Sequenced sample: peripheral blood. The rearrangement uses TRBV6-5 and TRBJ1-5; D unclear. The sequence derives from a man aged 35-49 years with primary liver carcinoma and hepatitis B virus infection. The CDR3 region has the DNA TGTGCCAGCAGTTTGCTCGGACCGTCACTATATAGCAATCAGCCCCAGCATTGT. As protein: CASSLLGPSLYSNQPQHC.